The clone carrying this TCR beta chain was seen repeatedly, ten times or more. Antigen: not known. TCRdb reanalysed the 5' RACE reads using MiXCR and keeps one entry per CDR3 protein. Here the sample spans just under 20,000 distinct CDR3 sequences, approximately 6.8% being singletons. This sample stems from a study of neurological immune-mediated disorders. Whole-study results and caveats: In HTLV-1-associated myelopathy, TCR clonal expansion was greatest, and in multiple sclerosis it was least, below healthy controls. Among expanded clones, no CDR3 amino acid sequences were shared across subjects, a pattern suggesting private repertoires in all groups.

The sequenced sample consisted of CD8+ T cells from blood. The TCR sequence derives from a woman aged 25 to 39 with HTLV-1-associated myelopathy (HAM/TSP).

CDR3 protein: CASSQESTSPGGHEQFF. The CDR3 DNA reads TGTGCCAGCAGCCAAGAGAGCACTAGTCCGGGGGGCCATGAGCAGTTCTTC. The rearrangement uses TRBV3-1 and TRBJ2-1, with D tentatively TRBD2 (7 bases). This CDR3 is built from 17 residues. Trimming cost V 0 bases and J 8 bases, with 20 bases left between them. Germline CDR1 and CDR2: LGHDT and YNNKEL (reference sequence).